This is a list of T cell receptor beta chains from one sample in a study of CD8+CD57+ T cells in acquired aplastic anemia. TCRdb processed the reads anew with MiXCR; each CDR3 protein has one entry. This sample has under 200,000 distinct CDR3 sequences, with around 48% found just once. The sequenced sample was sorted CD4+, CD8+, or CD8+CD57+ T cells (not recorded which) from PBMCs. The receptors come from a human donor with aplastic anemia. CDR3s include the opening cysteine and the closing phenylalanine or tryptophan. The D gene is left open where the match is weak. Size tells how often a clone was seen (once, few, many) or the class of an expanded clone, and some rows leave it out.

TRBV19	-	TRBJ2-1	16	TRBD1	CASSGVRDSSHNEQFF	TGTGCCAGTAGTGGGGTCCGGGACAGCTCCCACAATGAGCAGTTCTTC
TRBV24-1	-	TRBJ2-1	16	TRBD2	CATSDPSLAAYNEQFF	TGTGCCACCAGTGATCCCAGCCTAGCGGCCTACAATGAGCAGTTCTTC
TRBV7-6	-	TRBJ2-1	13	-	CASSLGRVNEQFF	TGTGCCAGCAGCTTAGGGAGGGTTAATGAGCAGTTCTTC
TRBV7-3	few	TRBJ2-3	14	-	CASSLGGATDTQYF	TGTGCCAGCAGCTTAGGCGGAGCCACAGATACGCAGTATTTT
TRBV5-1	-	TRBJ2-2	12	-	CASSLALGELFF	TGCGCCAGCAGCTTGGCCTTAGGGGAGCTGTTTTTT
TRBV2	-	TRBJ1-2	14	TRBD1	CASSDMDRIYGYTF	TGTGCCAGCAGTGACATGGACAGGATCTATGGCTACACCTTC
TRBV15	-	TRBJ2-5	15	TRBD1	CATSRFTGTVETQYF	TGTGCCACCAGCAGATTTACCGGGACAGTAGAGACCCAGTACTTC
TRBV28	-	TRBJ1-5	12	TRBD1	CASRTGSQPQHF	TGTGCCAGCAGGACAGGGAGCCAGCCCCAGCATTTT
TRBV5-1	many	TRBJ2-5	16	TRBD1	CASSFGIAAGGETQYF	TGCGCCAGCAGCTTTGGTATTGCGGCAGGGGGCGAGACCCAGTACTTC
TRBV3-1	few	TRBJ2-2	14	-	CASSQSPAPGELFF	TGTGCCAGCAGCCAGAGCCCCGCGCCCGGGGAGCTGTTTTTT
TRBV14	-	TRBJ2-7	19	-	CAYICSSAPLDSGSGEQYF	-
TRBV12-5	many	TRBJ1-5	15	TRBD1	CASGLGTGGNQPQHF	TGTGCTAGTGGTTTGGGGACAGGGGGTAATCAGCCCCAGCATTTT
TRBV24-1	-	TRBJ2-1	16	-	CATSDFTGGSYNEQFF	TGTGCCACCAGTGATTTCACAGGAGGGTCCTACAATGAGCAGTTCTTC
TRBV27	-	TRBJ1-5	17	TRBD1	CASSLGTGMNSNQPQHF	TGTGCCAGCAGTTTAGGGACAGGGATGAATAGTAATCAGCCCCAGCATTTT
TRBV7-9	-	TRBJ2-7	15	TRBD2	CASSPSGAQRGEQYF	TGTGCCAGCAGCCCTTCCGGGGCCCAGCGGGGCGAGCAGTACTTC
TRBV19	many	TRBJ1-3	15	TRBD1	CASSLGTGFGNTIYF	TGTGCCAGTAGTTTGGGGACAGGGTTTGGAAACACCATATATTTT
TRBV2	-	TRBJ2-7	18	TRBD2	CASSELAGLADSSYEQYF	TGTGCCAGCAGTGAATTAGCGGGACTAGCGGATAGCTCCTACGAGCAGTACTTC
TRBV7-2	-	TRBJ2-5	13	TRBD1	CASSSGQAETQYF	TGTGCCAGCAGCAGCGGACAGGCAGAGACCCAGTACTTC
TRBV29-1	-	TRBJ2-7	15	TRBD1	CSVEGMTGDGYEQYF	TGCAGCGTTGAAGGGATGACAGGGGACGGCTACGAGCAGTACTTC
TRBV12-3/TRBV12-4	many	TRBJ2-4	14	TRBD1	CASMSQGASDIQYF	TGTGCCAGCATGTCGCAGGGGGCGTCGGACATTCAGTACTTC
TRBV12-3/TRBV12-4	many	TRBJ1-1	14	-	CASRPGQYESGAFF	TGTGCCAGCCGACCGGGTCAGTACGAGTCAGGAGCTTTCTTT
TRBV7-9	-	TRBJ2-7	13	-	CASSLPGGGEQYF	TGTGCCAGCAGCTTACCCGGGGGCGGCGAGCAGTACTTC
TRBV20-1	many	TRBJ1-3	12	TRBD1	CSGRDRGNTIYF	TGCAGTGGCCGGGACAGGGGAAACACCATATATTTT
TRBV10-3	-	TRBJ2-7	15	-	CAISELNERSYEQYF	TGTGCCATCAGTGAGTTAAACGAGCGCTCCTACGAGCAGTACTTC
TRBV2	-	TRBJ2-5	12	-	CASKGVEETQYF	TGTGCCAGTAAGGGGGTAGAAGAGACCCAGTACTTC